This passage covers 27 T cell receptor beta chains from one sample sequenced in a study of blood T cell repertoires in COVID-19. Some clones are missing from TCRdb's copy, which holds only in-frame ones; the method was immunoSEQ multiplex PCR. The table lists approximately 300,000 clones, 86% of them singletons, with around 1.6% in the top ten. The sequenced sample was peripheral blood. All receptors derive from a woman between 50 and 59 years old with acute or convalescent COVID-19.

This clone was observed once. The CDR3 sequence is CASSLWSVSREDYGYTF. CDR3 sequence (DNA): TGTGCCAGCAGTTTATGGAGTGTCTCACGGGAGGACTATGGCTACACCTTC. The chain uses TRBV28 and TRBJ1-2, with D unclear. The V gene's germline CDR1 is MDHEN and CDR2 SYDVKM. The ends were cut back, 0 bases at V and 3 bases at J, with 17 bases in the middle. The CDR3 contains 17 residues.

This chain joins TRBV7-8 and TRBJ1-6, with D maybe TRBD1 (5 bases). Germline lookup yields CDR1 SGHVS and CDR2 FQNEAQ. This CDR3 spans 16 amino acids. Trimming removed 5 bases from V and 3 bases from J, with 14 bases in between. This CDR3 is CASSPSGHLYNSPLHF. Written as DNA, the CDR3 is TGTGCCAGCAGCCCGAGTGGACACCTCTATAATTCACCCCTCCACTTT.

The chain recombines TRBV14 with TRBJ2-1; D is unclear. Trimming cost V 5 bases and J 9 bases, with 11 bases left between them. The CDR3 loop spans 12 amino acids. In germline, CDR1 is SGHDN, CDR2 FVKESK. The CDR3 nucleotides read TGTGCCAGCAGCACCCACGGTGGTGAGCAGTTCTTC. Translation: CASSTHGGEQFF.

The chain carries TRBV5-1 and TRBJ1-6; 7 nucleotides agree with TRBD1. The CDR3 consists of 14 residues. The V and J ends lost 4 bases and 6 bases, in that order; junction bases with no gene match: 4. Germline V gene sequence: CDR1 SGHRS, CDR2 YFSETQ. The DNA for the CDR3 is TGCGCCAGCAGCATTACAGGGGTTAATTCACCCCTCCACTTT. Translated, it gives CASSITGVNSPLHF.

The chain combines TRBV30 with TRBJ2-1, with D perhaps matching TRBD1 (5 bases). V lost 0 bases and J 7 bases, leaving 16 bases between the germline ends. The CDR3 sequence is 15 residues long. Per the germline V gene, CDR1 is GTSNPN and CDR2 is SVGIG (reference sequence). CDR3 loop: CAWSVGARLGNEQFF. As DNA, the CDR3 is TGTGCCTGGAGTGTAGGGGCCAGGCTCGGGAATGAGCAGTTCTTC.

The gene calls are TRBV5-1 and TRBJ2-2; TRBD1 matches 8 bases. V gave up 4 bases and J gave up 5 bases; unmatched junction bases: 4. CDR3 length: 14 residues. Germline V gene sequence: CDR1 SGHRS, CDR2 YFSETQ. The CDR3 loop reads CASSVQGATGELFF. CDR3 DNA: TGCGCCAGCAGCGTGCAGGGGGCTACCGGGGAGCTGTTTTTT.

This clone was picked up one time. The rearrangement joins TRBV6-5 to TRBJ2-5, with TRBD2 matching over 9 bases. The CDR3 runs to 14 residues. Germline lookup yields CDR1 MNHEY and CDR2 SVGAGI. With 5 bases clipped from V and 2 bases from J, the junction kept 3 bases outside the gene matches. CDR3 DNA: TGTGCCAGCAGTAGAGCGGGAGGACAAGAGACCCAGTACTTC. Protein sequence: CASSRAGGQETQYF.

CDR3 nucleotide sequence: TGTGCCAGCAGCCCGTCGGGTAGCGGGACCAATGAGCAGTTCTTC. It translates to CASSPSGSGTNEQFF. The chain is built from TRBV7-3 and TRBJ2-1; 8 positions match TRBD2. In germline, CDR1 is SGHTA, CDR2 FQGTGA. Germline trimming cut 5 bases from V and 6 bases from J; bases unmatched to any gene: 9. The CDR3 has 15 amino acids.

This chain connects TRBV7-9 to TRBJ1-2, with 7 bases that match TRBD1. This CDR3 has 18 amino acids. Trimming removed 4 bases from V and 0 bases from J; junction bases left unmatched: 14. CDR1 and CDR2 (germline): SEHNR, FQNEAQ (reference sequence). The CDR3, as DNA: TGTGCCAGCAGCTCGATAGGACAGGACATAGCAACTAACTATGGCTACACCTTC. Protein sequence: CASSSIGQDIATNYGYTF.

The chain couples TRBV15 to TRBJ1-2, with a tentative D call TRBD1 (6 bases). V was shortened by 0 bases and J by 2 bases, with 7 bases between the two germline ends. The CDR3 is made up of 14 amino acids. Germline CDR1 LNHNV, CDR2 YYDKDF (reference sequence). CDR3: CATSRDTGNYGYTF. CDR3 bases: TGTGCCACCAGCAGAGATACAGGGAACTATGGCTACACCTTC.

The chain couples TRBV24-1 to TRBJ2-1; maybe TRBD2 (5 bases). V gave up 4 bases and J gave up 7 bases, with 22 bases separating them. The germline CDR1 and CDR2 sequences are KGHDR and SFDVKD. This CDR3 is 17 amino acids long. CDR3 loop: CATSDPLAPEPNNEQFF. The CDR3 nucleotides are TGTGCCACCAGTGACCCTTTAGCGCCGGAGCCTAATAATGAGCAGTTCTTC.

The chain uses TRBV6-5 and TRBJ2-7; weak D call: TRBD2 (5 bases). The CDR3 contains 12 residues. Trimming took off 7 bases at V and 7 bases at J, with 14 bases between the two ends. Germline V lookup: CDR1 MNHEY, CDR2 SVGAGI. The CDR3 loop is CASIRGVWEQYF. The CDR3 nucleotides read TGTGCCAGCATACGGGGAGTGTGGGAGCAGTACTTC.

This rearrangement joins TRBV20-1 to TRBJ2-1; D is unresolved. The CDR3 runs 10 residues. Germline V gene sequence: CDR1 DFQATT, CDR2 SNEGSKA (reference sequence). V was cut by 4 bases and J by 7 bases, with 5 bases left in between. The CDR3 bases are TGCAGTGCTACTGTTAATGAGCAGTTCTTC. It yields the protein CSATVNEQFF.

The rearrangement uses TRBV5-6 and TRBJ2-7; 10 bases map to TRBD2. With 0 bases clipped from V and 3 bases from J, the junction kept 3 bases outside the gene matches. CDR3 length equals 15 residues. Germline CDR1 reads SGHDT; CDR2 reads YYEEEE. The CDR3 is CASSLEGLAVYEQYF. The CDR3 DNA sequence: TGTGCCAGCAGCTTGGAAGGACTAGCGGTCTACGAGCAGTACTTC.

The chain couples TRBV28 to TRBJ1-5; possible D gene TRBD1, 5 bases. The CDR3 has 13 residues. V was cut by 6 bases and J by 3 bases, with 9 bases left in between. Germline values: CDR1 MDHEN, CDR2 SYDVKM. The CDR3 DNA sequence: TGTGCCAGCAGGGGGGGGAACAATCAGCCCCAGCATTTT. This sequence encodes CASRGGNNQPQHF.

The chain recombines TRBV7-9 with TRBJ1-6; no definite D call. CDR1 is SEHNR, CDR2 FQNEAQ, per germline (reference sequence). The V and J ends lost 6 bases and 7 bases respectively, with 13 bases between them. The CDR3 totals 14 residues. The CDR3 sequence is CASRPRFLNSPLHF. CDR3 coding DNA: TGTGCCAGCAGGCCCCGGTTTCTCAATTCACCCCTCCACTTT.

This clone was observed a single time. The chain uses TRBV7-2 and TRBJ2-3; 12 bases fit TRBD2. Per germline, CDR1 SGHTA and CDR2 FQGNSA. The CDR3 contains 16 residues. The J segment lost 2 bases and the V segment lost 5 bases, leaving 5 bases of the junction unmatched. CDR3 residues: CASSILAGGPTDTQYF. Written as DNA, the CDR3 is TGTGCCAGCAGCATTCTAGCGGGAGGGCCCACAGATACGCAGTATTTT.

The gene calls are TRBV7-2 and TRBJ1-2; TRBD1 matches 7 bases. This CDR3 has 19 residues. CDR1 is SGHTA, CDR2 FQGNSA, per germline. With 5 bases clipped from V and 4 bases from J, the junction kept 22 bases outside the gene matches. Written as DNA, the CDR3 is TGTGCCAGCAGCCCGTCAGGGGGTATAAACATTAATTTGGGCTATGGCTACACCTTC. As protein: CASSPSGGININLGYGYTF.

This clone has just a few counts. The chain uses TRBV10-3 and TRBJ1-2; the match to TRBD1 covers 7 bases. The CDR3 is 16 amino acids. J was trimmed by 4 bases and V by 0 bases; bases with no gene match: 8. Germline loops: CDR1 ENHRY, CDR2 SYGVKD. Written as DNA, the CDR3 is TGTGCCATCAGTGAGTCGCCGGACAGGCGGTTCTATGGCTACACCTTC. Amino acids: CAISESPDRRFYGYTF.

This CDR3 reads CASSLFTGTDTQYF. CDR3 nucleotide sequence: TGTGCCAGCAGTTTATTTACAGGGACGGATACGCAGTATTTT. V is TRBV27 and J is TRBJ2-3; the D gene is possibly TRBD1 (6 bases). This CDR3 is built from 14 residues. Trimming removed 1 base from V and 6 bases from J, with 11 bases in between. CDR1 is MNHEY and CDR2 is SMNVEV in the germline V gene (reference sequence).

This sequence joins TRBV7-6 and TRBJ2-5; a weak D match, TRBD1 (6 bases). Germline V gene data show CDR1 as SGHVS and CDR2 as FNYEAQ. V shed 3 bases and J shed 1 base, with 6 bases lying between them. This CDR3 comprises 13 residues. Here the CDR3 reads CASSLGAQETQYF. The CDR3 DNA sequence: TGTGCCAGCAGCTTGGGGGCCCAAGAGACCCAGTACTTC. Supplemented by reference TRBV7-6 and TRBJ2-5, the full variable domain reads GAGVSQSPRYKVTKRGQDVALRCDPISGHVSLYWYRQALGQGPEFLTYFNYEAQQDKSGLPNDRFSAERPEGSISTLTIQRTEQRDSAMYRCASSLGAQETQYFGPGTRLLVL.

This chain joins TRBV2 and TRBJ2-7; 10 positions agree with TRBD1. CDR3 size: 12 residues. Per the germline V gene, CDR1 is SNHLY and CDR2 is FYNNEI. Germline trimming cut 8 bases from V and 6 bases from J; bases unmatched to any gene: 4. The CDR3 DNA reads as TGTGCCAGCGGGACAGGGGAAGGCGAGCAGTACTTC. It translates to CASGTGEGEQYF.

The chain is built from TRBV7-3 and TRBJ1-1; the D is unclear. Germline V gene lookup returns CDR1 SGHTA and CDR2 FQGTGA. V dropped 2 bases and J dropped 7 bases, with 11 bases sitting between them. CDR3 length equals 13 residues. CDR3 amino acids: CASSLGGYGEAFF. The CDR3 DNA is TGTGCCAGCAGCTTAGGAGGGTATGGTGAAGCTTTCTTT. Full variable domain (missing parts from reference TRBV7-3 and TRBJ1-1): GAGVSQTPSNKVTEKGKYVELRCDPISGHTALYWYRQSLGQGPEFLIYFQGTGAADDSGLPNDRFFAVRPEGSVSTLKIQRTERGDSAVYLCASSLGGYGEAFFGQGTRLTVV.

The V and J genes are TRBV7-9 and TRBJ1-1, with D tentatively TRBD1 (5 bases). Between the trimmed V and J ends, which lost 4 bases and 3 bases, there was a span of 9 bases. CDR3 length: 13 amino acids. CDR1 is SEHNR, CDR2 FQNEAQ, per germline (reference sequence). The CDR3 region is CASSSSGYTEAFF. The CDR3 DNA sequence: TGTGCCAGCAGCTCCTCAGGGTACACTGAAGCTTTCTTT.

This chain links TRBV18 with TRBJ2-7; TRBD1 aligns across 7 bases. Germline V lookup: CDR1 KGHSH, CDR2 LQKENI. The CDR3 has 14 residues. V lost 3 bases, J lost 4 bases, and 6 bases stayed unmatched. The CDR3 spells CASSPFDRAYEQYF. The CDR3 DNA reads as TGTGCCAGCTCACCGTTTGACAGGGCGTACGAGCAGTACTTC.

The chain couples TRBV4-1 to TRBJ1-4, with TRBD1 identical over 8 bases. CDR1 and CDR2 (germline): MGHRA, YSYEKL. The CDR3 has 14 residues. Trimming removed 6 bases from V and 5 bases from J; junction bases left unmatched: 5. In nucleotides, the CDR3 is TGCGCCAGCAGGCACAGGGGGACCAATGAAAAACTGTTTTTT. It yields the protein CASRHRGTNEKLFF.

This chain uses TRBV5-6 with TRBJ2-5; TRBD1 might be the D (5 bases). Germline values: CDR1 SGHDT, CDR2 YYEEEE. The CDR3 contains 13 residues. V was shortened by 2 bases and J by 10 bases, with 15 bases between the two germline ends. In DNA, the CDR3 is TGTGCCAGCAGCTTTCAAGGGGAAGGGTTCCAGTACTTC. The encoded protein is CASSFQGEGFQYF.